This T cell receptor (beta chain) came from a study of response to subunit inactivated influenza vaccine. TCRdb used MiXCR to reprocess the RT-PCR reads, holding one entry per CDR3 protein. This table holds around 570,000 distinct CDR3 sequences, about 11% found once. Study-wide findings and caveats: There was a suggestion from the authors that each seasonal influenza vaccination recruits few new T cells.

This clonotype has a handful of counts. The antigen is undetermined. This CDR3 comprises 16 residues. Per the germline V gene, CDR1 is MNHNS and CDR2 is SASEGT. V lost 4 bases and J lost 9; bases outside the gene matches: 9. Separately, the same data were catalogued under a study of T cells expressing NK-cell markers. Turning to that study: It was by 5'RACE template switching with UMIs that TCR beta cDNA was made. Roughly 6 donors showed dominant NKG2C+ clonotypes comprising about 1.0-8% of their CD8+ T cells. Among a few donors, these clonotypes also ranked first in the CD3+CD56-NKG2C+ fraction.

The chain joins TRBV6-1 to TRBJ2-1; 13 bases fit TRBD2. The sample in question was PBMCs from blood, obtained on the day of vaccination. This receptor was obtained from a man in his fifties who received an inactivated influenza vaccine. CDR3 sequence (DNA): TGTGCCAGCAGTGCCTTTACTAGCGGGGGGGCCCTTGAGCAGTTCTTC. This sequence encodes CASSAFTSGGALEQFF.